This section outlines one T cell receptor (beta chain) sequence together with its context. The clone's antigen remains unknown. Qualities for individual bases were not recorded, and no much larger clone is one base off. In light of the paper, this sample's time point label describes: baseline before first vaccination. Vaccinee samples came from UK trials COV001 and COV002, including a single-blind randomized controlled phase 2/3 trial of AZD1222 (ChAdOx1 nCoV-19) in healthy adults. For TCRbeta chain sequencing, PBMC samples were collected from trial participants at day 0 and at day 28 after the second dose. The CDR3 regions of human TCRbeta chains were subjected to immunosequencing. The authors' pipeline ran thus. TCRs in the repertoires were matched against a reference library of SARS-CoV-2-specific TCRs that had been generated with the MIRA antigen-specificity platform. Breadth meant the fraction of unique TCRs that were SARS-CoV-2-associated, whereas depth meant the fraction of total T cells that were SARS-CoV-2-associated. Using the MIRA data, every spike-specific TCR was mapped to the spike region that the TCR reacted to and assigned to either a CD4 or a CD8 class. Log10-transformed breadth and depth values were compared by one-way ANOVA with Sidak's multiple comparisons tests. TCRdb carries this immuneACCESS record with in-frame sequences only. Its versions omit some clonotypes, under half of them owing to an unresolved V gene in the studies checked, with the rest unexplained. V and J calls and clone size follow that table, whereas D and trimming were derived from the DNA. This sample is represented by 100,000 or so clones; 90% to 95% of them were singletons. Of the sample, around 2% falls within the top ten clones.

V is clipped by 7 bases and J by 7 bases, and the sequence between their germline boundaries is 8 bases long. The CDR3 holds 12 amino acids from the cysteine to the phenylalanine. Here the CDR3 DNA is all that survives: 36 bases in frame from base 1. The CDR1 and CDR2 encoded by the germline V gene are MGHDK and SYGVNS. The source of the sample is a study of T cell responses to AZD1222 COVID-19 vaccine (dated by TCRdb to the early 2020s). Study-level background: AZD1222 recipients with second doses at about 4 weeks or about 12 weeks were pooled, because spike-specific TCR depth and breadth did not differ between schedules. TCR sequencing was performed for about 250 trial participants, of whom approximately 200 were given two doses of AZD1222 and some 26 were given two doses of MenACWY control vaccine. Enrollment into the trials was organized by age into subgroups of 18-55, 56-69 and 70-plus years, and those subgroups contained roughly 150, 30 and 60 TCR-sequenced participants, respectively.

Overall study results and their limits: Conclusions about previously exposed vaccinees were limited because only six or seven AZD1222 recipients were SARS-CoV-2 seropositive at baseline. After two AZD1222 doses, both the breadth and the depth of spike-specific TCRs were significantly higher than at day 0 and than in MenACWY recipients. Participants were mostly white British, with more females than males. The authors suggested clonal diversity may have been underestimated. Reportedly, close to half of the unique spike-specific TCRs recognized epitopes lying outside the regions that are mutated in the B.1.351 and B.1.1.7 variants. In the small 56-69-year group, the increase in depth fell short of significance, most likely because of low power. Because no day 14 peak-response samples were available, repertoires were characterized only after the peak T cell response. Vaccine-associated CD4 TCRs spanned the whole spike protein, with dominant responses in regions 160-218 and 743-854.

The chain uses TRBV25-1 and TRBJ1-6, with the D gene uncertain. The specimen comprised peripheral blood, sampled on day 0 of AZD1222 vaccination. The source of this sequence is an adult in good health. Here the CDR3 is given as CASKTANSPLHF. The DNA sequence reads TGTGCCAGCAAGACGGCGAATTCACCCCTCCACTTT.